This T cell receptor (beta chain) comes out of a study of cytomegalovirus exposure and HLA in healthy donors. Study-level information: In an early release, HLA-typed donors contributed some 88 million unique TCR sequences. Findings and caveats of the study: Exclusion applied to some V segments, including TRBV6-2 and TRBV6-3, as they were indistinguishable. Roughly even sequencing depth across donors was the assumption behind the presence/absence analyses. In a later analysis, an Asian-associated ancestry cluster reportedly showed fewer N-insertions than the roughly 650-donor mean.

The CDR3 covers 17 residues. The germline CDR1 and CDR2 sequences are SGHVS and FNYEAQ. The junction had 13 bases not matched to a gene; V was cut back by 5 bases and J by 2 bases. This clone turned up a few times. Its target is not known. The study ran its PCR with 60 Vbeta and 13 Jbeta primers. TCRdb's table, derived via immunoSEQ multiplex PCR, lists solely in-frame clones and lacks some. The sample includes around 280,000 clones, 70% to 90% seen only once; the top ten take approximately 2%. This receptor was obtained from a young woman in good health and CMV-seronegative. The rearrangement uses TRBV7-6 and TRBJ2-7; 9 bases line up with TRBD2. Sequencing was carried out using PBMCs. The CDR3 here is CASSRREGLKNTYEQYF. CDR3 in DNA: TGTGCCAGCAGCCGGCGGGAGGGATTAAAAAACACCTACGAGCAGTACTTC.